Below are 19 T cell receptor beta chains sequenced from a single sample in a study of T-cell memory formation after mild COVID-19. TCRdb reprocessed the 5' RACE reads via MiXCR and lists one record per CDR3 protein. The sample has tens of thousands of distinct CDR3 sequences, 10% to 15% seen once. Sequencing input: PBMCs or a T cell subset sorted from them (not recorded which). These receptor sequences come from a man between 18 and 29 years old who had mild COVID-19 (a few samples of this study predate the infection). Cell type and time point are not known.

This CDR3 reads CASSLAWGPSYEQYF. The CDR3 nucleotides read TGTGCCAGCAGCTTAGCCTGGGGGCCCTCCTACGAGCAGTACTTC. The V gene is TRBV7-2, the J gene TRBJ2-7, with TRBD1 as a possible D gene (6 bases). Germline values: CDR1 SGHTA, CDR2 FQGNSA. The CDR3 runs 15 residues. V shed 0 bases and J shed 0 bases, with 9 bases lying between them. The whole variable domain, remainder taken from reference TRBV7-2 and TRBJ2-7, is GAGVSQSPSNKVTEKGKDVELRCDPISGHTALYWYRQSLGQGLEFLIYFQGNSAPDKSGLPSDRFSAERTGGSVSTLTIQRTQQEDSAVYLCASSLAWGPSYEQYFGPGTRLTVT.

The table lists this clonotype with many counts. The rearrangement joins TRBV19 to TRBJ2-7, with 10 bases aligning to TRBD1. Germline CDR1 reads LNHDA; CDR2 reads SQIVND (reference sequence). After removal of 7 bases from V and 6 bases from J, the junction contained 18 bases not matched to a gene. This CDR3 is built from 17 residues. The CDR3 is CASIRSAPGQGNREQYV. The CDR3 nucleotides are TGTGCCAGTATCCGTTCGGCCCCGGGACAGGGGAATCGCGAGCAGTACGTC.

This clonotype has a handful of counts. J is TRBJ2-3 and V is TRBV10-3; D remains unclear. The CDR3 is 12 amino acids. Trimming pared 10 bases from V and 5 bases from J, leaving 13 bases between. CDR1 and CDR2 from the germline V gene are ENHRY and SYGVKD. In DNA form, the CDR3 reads TGTGCCACCTCTCCGGGTGTAGATACGCAGTATTTT. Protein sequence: CATSPGVDTQYF.

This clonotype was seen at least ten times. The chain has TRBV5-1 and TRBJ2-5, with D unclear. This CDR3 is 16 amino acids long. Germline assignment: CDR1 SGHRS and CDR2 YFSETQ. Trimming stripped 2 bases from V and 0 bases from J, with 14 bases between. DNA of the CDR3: TGCGCCAGCAGCTTTTCTGACAACTCCAACCAAGAGACCCAGTACTTC. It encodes CASSFSDNSNQETQYF.

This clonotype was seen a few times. CDR3 loop: CASSAERGGPYEQYF. Written as DNA, the CDR3 is TGTGCCAGCAGTGCTGAGAGAGGGGGCCCCTACGAGCAGTACTTC. The chain joins TRBV6-1 to TRBJ2-7; 7 nucleotides agree with TRBD1. This CDR3 spans 15 amino acids. V dropped 4 bases and J dropped 2; count of bases not matched to a gene: 8. Germline V gene lookup returns CDR1 MNHNS and CDR2 SASEGT.

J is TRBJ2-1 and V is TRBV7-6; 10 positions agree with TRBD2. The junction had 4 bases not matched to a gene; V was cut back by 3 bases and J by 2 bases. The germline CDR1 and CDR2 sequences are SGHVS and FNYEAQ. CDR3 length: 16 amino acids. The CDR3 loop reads CASSFRTSGAYNEQFF. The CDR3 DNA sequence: TGTGCCAGCAGCTTCCGGACTAGCGGTGCCTACAATGAGCAGTTCTTC. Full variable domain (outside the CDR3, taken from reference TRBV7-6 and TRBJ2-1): GAGVSQSPRYKVTKRGQDVALRCDPISGHVSLYWYRQALGQGPEFLTYFNYEAQQDKSGLPNDRFSAERPEGSISTLTIQRTEQRDSAMYRCASSFRTSGAYNEQFFGPGTRLTVL.

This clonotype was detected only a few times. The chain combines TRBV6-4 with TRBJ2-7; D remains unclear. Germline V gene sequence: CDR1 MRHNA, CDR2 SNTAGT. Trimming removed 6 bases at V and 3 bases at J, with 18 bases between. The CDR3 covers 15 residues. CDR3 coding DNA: TGTGCCAGCAGACCCGACGGAGCAAGATGCTACGAGCAGTACGTC. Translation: CASRPDGARCYEQYV.

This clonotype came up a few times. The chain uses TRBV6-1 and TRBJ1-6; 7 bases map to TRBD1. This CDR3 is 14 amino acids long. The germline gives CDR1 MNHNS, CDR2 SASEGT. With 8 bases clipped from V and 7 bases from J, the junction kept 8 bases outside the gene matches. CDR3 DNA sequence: TGTGCCAGCCGATATCTGACAGGGAATTCACCCCTCCACTTT. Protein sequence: CASRYLTGNSPLHF.

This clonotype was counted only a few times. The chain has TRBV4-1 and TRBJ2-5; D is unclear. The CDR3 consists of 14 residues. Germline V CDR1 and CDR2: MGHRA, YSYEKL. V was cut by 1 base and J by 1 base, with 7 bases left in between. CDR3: CASSQVPLQETQYF. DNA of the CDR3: TGCGCCAGCAGCCAAGTCCCCCTCCAAGAGACCCAGTACTTC.

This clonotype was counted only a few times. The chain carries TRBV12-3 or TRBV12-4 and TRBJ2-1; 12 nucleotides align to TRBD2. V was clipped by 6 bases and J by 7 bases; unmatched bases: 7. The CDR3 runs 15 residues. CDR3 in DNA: TGTGCCAGCAGCCCCCCTAGCGGGGGGGTTAATGAGCAGTTCTTC. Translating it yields CASSPPSGGVNEQFF.

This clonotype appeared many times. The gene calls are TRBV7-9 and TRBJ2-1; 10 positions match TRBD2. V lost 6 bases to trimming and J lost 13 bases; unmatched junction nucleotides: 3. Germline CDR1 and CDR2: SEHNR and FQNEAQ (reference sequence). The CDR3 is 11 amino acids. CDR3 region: CASSRTSGQFF. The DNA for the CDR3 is TGTGCCAGCAGTCGGACTAGCGGACAGTTCTTC. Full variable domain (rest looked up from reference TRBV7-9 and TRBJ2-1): DTGVSQNPRHKITKRGQNVTFRCDPISEHNRLYWYRQTLGQGPEFLTYFQNEAQLEKSRLLSDRFSAERPKGSFSTLEIQRTEQGDSAMYLCASSRTSGQFFGPGTRLTVL.

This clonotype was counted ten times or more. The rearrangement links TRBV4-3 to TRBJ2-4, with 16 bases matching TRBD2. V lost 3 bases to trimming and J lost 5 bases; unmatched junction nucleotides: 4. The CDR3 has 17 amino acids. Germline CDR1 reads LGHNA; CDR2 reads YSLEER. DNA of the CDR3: TGCGCCAGCAGCCATGGGACTAGCGGGGGGGCGGAAAACATTCAGTACTTC. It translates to CASSHGTSGGAENIQYF.

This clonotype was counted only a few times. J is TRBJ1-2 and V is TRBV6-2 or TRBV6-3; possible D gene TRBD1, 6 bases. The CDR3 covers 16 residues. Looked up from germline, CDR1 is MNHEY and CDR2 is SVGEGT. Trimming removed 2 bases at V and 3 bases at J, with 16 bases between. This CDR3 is CASSYGPSWTDYGYTF. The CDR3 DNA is TGTGCCAGCAGTTACGGGCCCTCCTGGACAGACTATGGCTACACCTTC.

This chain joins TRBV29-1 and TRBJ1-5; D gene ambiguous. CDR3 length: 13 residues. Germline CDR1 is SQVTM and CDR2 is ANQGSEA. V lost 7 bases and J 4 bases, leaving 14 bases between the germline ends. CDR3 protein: CSARVSLNQPQHF. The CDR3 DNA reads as TGCAGCGCAAGGGTAAGCCTTAATCAGCCCCAGCATTTT. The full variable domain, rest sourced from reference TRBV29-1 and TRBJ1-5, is SAVISQKPSRDICQRGTSLTIQCQVDSQVTMMFWYRQQPGQSLTLIATANQGSEATYESGFVIDKFPISRPNLTFSTLTVSNMSPEDSSIYLCSARVSLNQPQHFGDGTRLSIL.

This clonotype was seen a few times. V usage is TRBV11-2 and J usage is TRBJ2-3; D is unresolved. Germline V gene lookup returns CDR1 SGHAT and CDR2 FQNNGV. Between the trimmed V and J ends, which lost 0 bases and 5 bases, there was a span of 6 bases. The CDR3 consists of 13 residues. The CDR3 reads CASSLDLGDTQYF. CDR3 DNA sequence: TGTGCCAGCAGCTTAGATCTCGGAGATACGCAGTATTTT.

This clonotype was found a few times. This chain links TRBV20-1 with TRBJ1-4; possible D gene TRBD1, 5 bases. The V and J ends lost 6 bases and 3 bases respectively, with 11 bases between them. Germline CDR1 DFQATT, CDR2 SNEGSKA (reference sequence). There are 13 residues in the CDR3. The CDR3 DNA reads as TGCAGTGCCCGGGGGGGTCCTAATGAAAAACTGTTTTTT. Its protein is CSARGGPNEKLFF.

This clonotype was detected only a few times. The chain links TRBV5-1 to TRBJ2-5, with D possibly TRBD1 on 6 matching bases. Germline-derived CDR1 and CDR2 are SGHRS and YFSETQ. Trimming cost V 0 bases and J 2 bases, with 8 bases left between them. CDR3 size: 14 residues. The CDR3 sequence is CASSLGQVQETQYF. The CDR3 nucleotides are TGCGCCAGCAGCTTGGGACAGGTGCAAGAGACCCAGTACTTC.

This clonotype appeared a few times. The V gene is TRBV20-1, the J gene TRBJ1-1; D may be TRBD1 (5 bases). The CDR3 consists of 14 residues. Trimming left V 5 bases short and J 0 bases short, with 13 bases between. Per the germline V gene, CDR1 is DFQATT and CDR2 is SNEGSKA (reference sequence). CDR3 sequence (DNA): TGCAGTGCTCCCGTACAGGCCATGAACACTGAAGCTTTCTTT. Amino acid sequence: CSAPVQAMNTEAFF.

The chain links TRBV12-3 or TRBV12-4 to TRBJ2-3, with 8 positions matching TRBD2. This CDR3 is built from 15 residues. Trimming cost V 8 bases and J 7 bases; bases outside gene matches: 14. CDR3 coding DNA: TGTGCCAGCGGACTAACCGGGACTAGTCGATATACGCAGTATTTT. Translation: CASGLTGTSRYTQYF.